Presented here are 25 T cell receptor beta chains from one specimen sequenced in a study of blood T cells in healthy people across ages. Then a second PCR, running about 7 to 11 cycles, was carried out with a sample-barcoded 5' primer and a J-beta primer mix. Via MiXCR, TCRdb re-called the 5' RACE reads, giving one row per CDR3 protein. The data show roughly 1.5 million distinct CDR3 sequences, about 42% seen once. Specimen: blood. The receptor set was obtained from a woman younger than 35 in good health.

This clonotype was recorded a few times. The chain carries TRBV7-2 and TRBJ2-7, with D perhaps matching TRBD2 (5 bases). This CDR3 is built from 14 residues. CDR1 and CDR2 (germline): SGHTA, FQGNSA. The V end was cut by 5 bases, the J end by 7 bases, with 18 bases between. CDR3 region: CASSPSAGYNEQYF. The CDR3 bases are TGTGCCAGCAGCCCCTCGGCGGGTTACAATGAGCAGTACTTC.

This chain uses TRBV25-1 with TRBJ2-7, with 7 bases aligning to TRBD2. The CDR3 covers 14 residues. After removal of 6 bases from V and 5 bases from J, the junction contained 10 bases not matched to a gene. The V gene's germline CDR1 is MGHDK and CDR2 SYGVNS. For the CDR3, the DNA is TGTGCCAGCAGACCAACTGGGGGGGGGAACGAGCAGTACTTC. This codes for CASRPTGGGNEQYF.

This chain joins TRBV28 and TRBJ1-1, with D perhaps matching TRBD1 (6 bases). The germline V and J ends were trimmed by 3 bases and 4 bases, with 12 bases remaining between them. Germline V gene lookup returns CDR1 MDHEN and CDR2 SYDVKM. The length of the CDR3 is 14 residues. The CDR3 here is CASSFGGLSTEAFF. CDR3 coding DNA: TGTGCCAGCAGTTTTGGGGGCCTGAGCACTGAAGCTTTCTTT.

This clonotype has only a few counts. V usage is TRBV7-2 and J usage is TRBJ1-1; D gene unclear. The CDR3 covers 14 residues. The germline V gene encodes CDR1 SGHTA and CDR2 FQGNSA. V lost 6 bases and J 4 bases, leaving 15 bases between the germline ends. CDR3: CASSPTLATTEAFF. The CDR3 coding sequence is TGTGCCAGCAGTCCTACACTCGCGACCACTGAAGCTTTCTTT.

This clonotype was picked up a small number of times. The CDR3 DNA reads as TGCGCCAGCGCTCTAGCGGGACAACCAGATACGCAGTATTTT. It is translated as CASALAGQPDTQYF. The J gene is TRBJ2-3, the V gene TRBV5-1, with 9 bases fitting TRBD2. The CDR3 spans 14 residues. The germline gives CDR1 SGHRS, CDR2 YFSETQ. V lost 7 bases, J lost 4 bases, and 7 bases stayed unmatched.

The chain combines TRBV4-3 with TRBJ2-7; weak D call: TRBD2 (5 bases). The V gene's germline CDR1 is LGHNA and CDR2 YSLEER. Trimming pared 1 base from V and 3 bases from J, leaving 13 bases between. The CDR3 covers 15 residues. CDR3 sequence: CASSQGVFRDYEQYF. The CDR3 DNA reads TGCGCCAGCAGCCAAGGTGTATTCCGGGACTACGAGCAGTACTTC.

The chain carries TRBV5-1 and TRBJ2-1, with D perhaps given as TRBD1 or TRBD2 (7 bases each). Looked up from germline, CDR1 is SGHRS and CDR2 is YFSETQ. V was trimmed by 4 bases and J by 0 bases, leaving 20 bases between them. This CDR3 spans 18 amino acids. The chain's CDR3 is CASSAQGRGGSSYNEQFF. CDR3 DNA: TGCGCCAGCAGCGCACAGGGGAGAGGCGGGAGCTCCTACAATGAGCAGTTCTTC.

This clonotype was counted only a few times. J is TRBJ2-1 and V is TRBV13; D possibly matches TRBD1 or TRBD2 (5 bases each). This CDR3 has 11 amino acids. Germline assignment: CDR1 PRHDT and CDR2 FYEKMQ (reference sequence). V was clipped by 4 bases and J by 11 bases, with 9 bases between them. The CDR3 bases are TGTGCCAGCAGCTGGGACGCCAAGCAGTTCTTC. Residues: CASSWDAKQFF.

V usage is TRBV4-3 and J usage is TRBJ2-4; 7 bases are shared with TRBD1. The last part of the DNA fits TRBJ2-7 better; the J call may be wrong. CDR1 is LGHNA and CDR2 is YSLEER in the germline V gene. The CDR3 length is 18 residues. CDR3 bases: TGCGCCAGCAGCCAATCGCCTCCCGCGACAGGGATACTCTACGAGCAGTACTTC. Its translation is CASSQSPPATGILYEQYF.

The gene calls are TRBV7-9 and TRBJ1-4; perhaps TRBD1 as D (5 bases). The CDR3 totals 17 residues. Trimming removed 2 bases at V and 8 bases at J, with 21 bases between. Germline lookup yields CDR1 SEHNR and CDR2 FQNEAQ (reference sequence). The CDR3: CASSLTDWAHRQEKLFF. CDR3 nucleotides: TGTGCCAGCAGCTTAACCGACTGGGCACACCGACAGGAAAAACTGTTTTTT. Full variable domain (outside the CDR3, taken from reference TRBV7-9 and TRBJ1-4): DTGVSQNPRHKITKRGQNVTFRCDPISEHNRLYWYRQTLGQGPEFLTYFQNEAQLEKSRLLSDRFSAERPKGSFSTLEIQRTEQGDSAMYLCASSLTDWAHRQEKLFFGSGTQLSVL.

V gene TRBV11-1 combines with J gene TRBJ2-5; unclear D gene. This CDR3 comprises 13 residues. The V end was cut by 4 bases, the J end by 5 bases, with 11 bases between. CDR1 and CDR2 from the germline V gene are SGHAT and FQDESV (reference sequence). CDR3 region: CASSSAPPETQYF. The CDR3 DNA reads TGTGCCAGCAGCTCCGCCCCACCCGAGACCCAGTACTTC.

This sequence joins TRBV2 and TRBJ1-2; 7 bases are shared with TRBD1. The germline V gene encodes CDR1 SNHLY and CDR2 FYNNEI. V was pared by 8 bases and J by 7 bases, with 10 bases of the junction left unmatched. CDR3 length: 13 amino acids. This CDR3 is CASGVDRASGYTF. For the CDR3, the DNA is TGTGCCAGCGGGGTAGACAGGGCATCTGGCTACACCTTC.

Comments on this clonotype: The junction shows a germline mismatch at one end, possibly a read error. The V and J genes are TRBV28 and TRBJ1-1; D remains ambiguous. CDR3 length: 14 amino acids. Per the germline V gene, CDR1 is MDHEN and CDR2 is SYDVKM. The CDR3 region is CTSSKSPVGTEAFF. The CDR3 DNA is TGTACCAGCAGCAAGTCGCCCGTGGGGACTGAAGCTTTCTTT.

A remark on this clonotype: Germline is not matched at one junction end, which may reflect a read error. The chain combines TRBV5-1 with TRBJ2-1; possibly TRBD1 for D (8 bases). Germline V gene sequence: CDR1 SGHRS, CDR2 YFSETQ. The length of the CDR3 is 16 residues. CDR3 region: CARSLGGGQEYNEQFF. In DNA, the CDR3 is TGCGCCAGGAGCTTGGGGGGGGGACAGGAGTACAATGAGCAGTTCTTC.

In this sample, this clonotype turned up a few times. The V and J genes are TRBV7-9 and TRBJ2-5, with 7 bases that match TRBD1. CDR1 SEHNR and CDR2 FQNEAQ come from the germline V gene (reference sequence). The length of the CDR3 is 16 residues. Trimming cost V 6 bases and J 5 bases; bases outside gene matches: 15. CDR3 in amino acids: CASSPPGQTSRETQYF. CDR3 nucleotides: TGTGCCAGCAGTCCCCCGGGACAGACAAGCAGGGAGACCCAGTACTTC.

This clonotype has a handful of counts. This chain joins TRBV29-1 and TRBJ2-7; unclear D gene. Trimming pared 4 bases from V and 0 bases from J, leaving 16 bases between. CDR1 SQVTM and CDR2 ANQGSEA come from the germline V gene. The CDR3 consists of 15 residues. The DNA of the CDR3 is TGCAGCGTTGGCCCGGGCAGATTCCCCTCCTACGAGCAGTACTTC. Translation: CSVGPGRFPSYEQYF.

V and J are TRBV12-3 or TRBV12-4 and TRBJ1-5; D remains unclear. This CDR3 is built from 14 residues. The V and J ends lost 3 bases and 3 bases respectively, with 9 bases between them. The CDR3 region has the DNA TGTGCCAGCAGTTTGGGTCCTCACAATCAGCCCCAGCATTTT. Its translation is CASSLGPHNQPQHF.

The chain is built from TRBV15 and TRBJ2-1; D possibly corresponds to TRBD2 (5 bases). Per the germline V gene, CDR1 is LNHNV and CDR2 is YYDKDF (reference sequence). The CDR3 covers 13 residues. V gave up 8 bases and J gave up 3 bases, with 11 bases separating them. Written as DNA, the CDR3 is TGTGCCACCGGAATGACTAACTACAATGAGCAGTTCTTC. Residues: CATGMTNYNEQFF.

The J gene is TRBJ2-5, the V gene TRBV6-5; 7 bases are a match to TRBD2. CDR1 and CDR2 from the germline V gene are MNHEY and SVGAGI. Losses at the gene ends were 10 bases for V and 11 bases for J; bases not matched to a gene: 13. The CDR3 totals 12 residues. This chain's CDR3 is CATGGSYNEQYF. The CDR3 coding sequence is TGTGCCACCGGGGGGTCGTACAATGAGCAGTACTTC.

This clonotype was counted only a few times. This chain's CDR3 is CASSLEEYQPQHF. The CDR3 coding sequence is TGTGCCAGCAGCTTAGAGGAATATCAGCCCCAGCATTTT. The chain is built from TRBV7-2 and TRBJ1-5, with D uncertain. Germline loops: CDR1 SGHTA, CDR2 FQGNSA. V shed 1 base and J shed 5 bases, with 6 bases lying between them. The CDR3 contains 13 residues. Full variable domain (rest looked up from reference TRBV7-2 and TRBJ1-5): GAGVSQSPSNKVTEKGKDVELRCDPISGHTALYWYRQSLGQGLEFLIYFQGNSAPDKSGLPSDRFSAERTGGSVSTLTIQRTQQEDSAVYLCASSLEEYQPQHFGDGTRLSIL.

This clonotype was counted between two and nine times. This sequence joins TRBV7-8 and TRBJ2-3; maybe TRBD2 (5 bases). Deletions cut 5 bases from V and 1 base from J, with 13 bases between. Germline V gene lookup returns CDR1 SGHVS and CDR2 FQNEAQ. The CDR3 is 15 residues long. The CDR3 DNA reads TGTGCCAGCAGCCGGAGTGCGCGGGGCACAGATACGCAGTATTTT. Translation: CASSRSARGTDTQYF.

This clonotype has a count of ten or more. The V gene is TRBV24-1, the J gene TRBJ2-3; D ambiguous. CDR3 length: 12 amino acids. CDR1 KGHDR and CDR2 SFDVKD come from the germline V gene. The germline V and J ends were trimmed by 2 bases and 3 bases, with 2 bases remaining between them. The CDR3 DNA reads as TGTGCCACCAGTGATTCGACAGATACGCAGTATTTT. Translated: CATSDSTDTQYF.

The rearrangement uses TRBV29-1 and TRBJ2-5; tentatively, D is TRBD1 (5 bases). The germline gives CDR1 SQVTM, CDR2 ANQGSEA. V gave up 5 bases and J gave up 5 bases, with 9 bases separating them. CDR3 length: 11 residues. The DNA of the CDR3 is TGCAGCGTTTCAGGGTGGGAGACCCAGTACTTC. Translation gives CSVSGWETQYF. Full variable domain (missing parts from reference TRBV29-1 and TRBJ2-5): SAVISQKPSRDICQRGTSLTIQCQVDSQVTMMFWYRQQPGQSLTLIATANQGSEATYESGFVIDKFPISRPNLTFSTLTVSNMSPEDSSIYLCSVSGWETQYFGPGTRLLVL.

The table lists this clonotype with a few counts. The chain couples TRBV27 to TRBJ2-7; 7 bases map to TRBD1. The germline CDR1 and CDR2 sequences are MNHEY and SMNVEV (reference sequence). The V gene end was trimmed by 3 bases and the J gene end by 3 bases; junction bases not matched to a gene: 5. The CDR3 is 14 residues long. The DNA of the CDR3 is TGTGCCAGCAGTTTCGGGACAGATTACTACGAGCAGTACTTC. This gives the protein CASSFGTDYYEQYF.

This clonotype was observed a few times. DNA for the CDR3: TGTGCCAGCAGCTTAGTTGGGACGTCCACCTACAATGAGCAGTTCTTC. This translates into CASSLVGTSTYNEQFF. This chain joins TRBV11-3 and TRBJ2-1; D assignment may be TRBD1 or TRBD2 (5 bases each). Between the trimmed V and J ends, which lost 1 base and 2 bases, there was a span of 12 bases. Germline assignment: CDR1 SGHNT and CDR2 YENEEA. This CDR3 has 16 residues.